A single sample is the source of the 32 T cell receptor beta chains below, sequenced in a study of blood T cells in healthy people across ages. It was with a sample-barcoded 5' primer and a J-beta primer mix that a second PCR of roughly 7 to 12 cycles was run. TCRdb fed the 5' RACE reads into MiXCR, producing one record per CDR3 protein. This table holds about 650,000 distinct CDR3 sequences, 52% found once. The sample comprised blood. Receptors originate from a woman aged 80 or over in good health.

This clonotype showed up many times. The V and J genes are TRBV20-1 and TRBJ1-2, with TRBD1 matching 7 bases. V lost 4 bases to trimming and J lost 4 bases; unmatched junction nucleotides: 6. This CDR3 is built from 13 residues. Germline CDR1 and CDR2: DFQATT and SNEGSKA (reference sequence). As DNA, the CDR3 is TGCAGTGCTAAGACAGGGCCCCTCTATGGCTACACCTTC. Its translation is CSAKTGPLYGYTF.

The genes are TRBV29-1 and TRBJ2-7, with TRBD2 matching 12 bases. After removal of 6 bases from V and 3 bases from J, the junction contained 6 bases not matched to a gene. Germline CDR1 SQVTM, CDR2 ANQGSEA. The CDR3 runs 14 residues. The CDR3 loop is CSVLGLAGIYEQYF. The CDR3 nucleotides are TGCAGCGTCCTCGGACTAGCGGGAATCTACGAGCAGTACTTC.

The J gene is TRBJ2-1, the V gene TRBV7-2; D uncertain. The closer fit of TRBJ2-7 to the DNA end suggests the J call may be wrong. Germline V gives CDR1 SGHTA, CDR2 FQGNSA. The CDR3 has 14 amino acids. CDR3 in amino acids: CASSFRSSYNEQYF. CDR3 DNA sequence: TGTGCCAGCAGCTTTCGGAGCTCCTACAATGAGCAGTACTTC.

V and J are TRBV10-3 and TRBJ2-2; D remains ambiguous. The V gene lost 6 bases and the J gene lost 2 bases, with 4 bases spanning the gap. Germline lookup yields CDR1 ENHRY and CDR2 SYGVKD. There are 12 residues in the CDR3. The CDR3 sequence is CAIRCNTGELFF. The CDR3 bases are TGTGCCATCAGGTGCAACACCGGGGAGCTGTTTTTT.

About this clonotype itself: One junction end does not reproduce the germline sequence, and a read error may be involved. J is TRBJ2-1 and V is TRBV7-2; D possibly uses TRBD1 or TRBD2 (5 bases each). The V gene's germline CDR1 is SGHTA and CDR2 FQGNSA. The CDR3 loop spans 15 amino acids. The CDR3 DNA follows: TGTGCCAGCAGCCCTCAGAGGGGACGCTACGATGAGCAGTTCTTC. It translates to CASSPQRGRYDEQFF.

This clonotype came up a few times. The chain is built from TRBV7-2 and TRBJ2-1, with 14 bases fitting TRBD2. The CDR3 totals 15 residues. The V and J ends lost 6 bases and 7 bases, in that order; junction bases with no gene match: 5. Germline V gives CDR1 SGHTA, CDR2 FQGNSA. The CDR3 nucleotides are TGTGCCAGCAGTTTCCGACTAGCGGGGGGGAATGAGCAGTTCTTC. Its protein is CASSFRLAGGNEQFF.

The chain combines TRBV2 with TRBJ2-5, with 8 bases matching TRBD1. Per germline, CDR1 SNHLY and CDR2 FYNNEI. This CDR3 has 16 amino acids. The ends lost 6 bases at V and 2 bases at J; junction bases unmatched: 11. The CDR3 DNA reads TGTGCCAGCAGGATCGGACAGGGAAGGGAGCAAGAGACCCAGTACTTC. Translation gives CASRIGQGREQETQYF.

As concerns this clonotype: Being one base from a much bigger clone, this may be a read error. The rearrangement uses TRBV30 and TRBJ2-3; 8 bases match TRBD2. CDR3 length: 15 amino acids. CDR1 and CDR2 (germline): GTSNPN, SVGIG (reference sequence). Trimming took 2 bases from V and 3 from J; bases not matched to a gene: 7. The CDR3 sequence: CAWSSHSGMTDTQYF. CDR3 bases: TGTGCCTGGAGTTCGCATAGCGGGATGACAGATACGCAGTATTTT. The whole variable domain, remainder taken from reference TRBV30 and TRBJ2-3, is SQTIHQWPATLVQPVGSPLSLECTVEGTSNPNLYWYRQAAGRGLQLLFYSVGIGQISSEVPQNLSASRPQDRQFILSSKKLLLSDSGFYLCAWSSHSGMTDTQYFGPGTRLTVL.

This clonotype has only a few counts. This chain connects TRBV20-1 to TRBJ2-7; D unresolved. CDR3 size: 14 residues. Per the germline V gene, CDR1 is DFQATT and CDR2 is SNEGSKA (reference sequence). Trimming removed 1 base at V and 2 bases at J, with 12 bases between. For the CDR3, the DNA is TGCAGTGCTAGAGTTTTGGGGAAGACCTACGAGCAGTACTTC. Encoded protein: CSARVLGKTYEQYF.

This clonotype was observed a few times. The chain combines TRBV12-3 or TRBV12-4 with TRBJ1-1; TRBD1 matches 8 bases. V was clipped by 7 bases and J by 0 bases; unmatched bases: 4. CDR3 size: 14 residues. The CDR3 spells CASTRQGMNTEAFF. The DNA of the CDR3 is TGTGCCAGCACCAGACAGGGGATGAACACTGAAGCTTTCTTT.

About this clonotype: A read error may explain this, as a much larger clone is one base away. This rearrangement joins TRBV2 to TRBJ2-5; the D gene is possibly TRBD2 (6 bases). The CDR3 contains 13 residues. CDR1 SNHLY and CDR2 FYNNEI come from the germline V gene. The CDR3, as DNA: TGTGCCAGCAGGAGGGACTCAGAAGAGACCCGGTACTTC. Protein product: CASRRDSEETRYF. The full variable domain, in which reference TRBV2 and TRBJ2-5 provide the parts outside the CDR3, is EPEVTQTPSHQVTQMGQEVILRCVPISNHLYFYWYRQILGQKVEFLVSFYNNEISEKSEIFDDQFSVERPDGSNFTLKIRSTKLEDSAMYFCASRRDSEETRYFGPGTRLLVL.

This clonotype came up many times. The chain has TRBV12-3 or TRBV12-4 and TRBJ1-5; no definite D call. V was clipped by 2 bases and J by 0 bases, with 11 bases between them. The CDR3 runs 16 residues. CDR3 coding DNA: TGTGCCAGCAGTTTACTTGCACAGTATAGCAATCAGCCCCAGCATTTT. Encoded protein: CASSLLAQYSNQPQHF.

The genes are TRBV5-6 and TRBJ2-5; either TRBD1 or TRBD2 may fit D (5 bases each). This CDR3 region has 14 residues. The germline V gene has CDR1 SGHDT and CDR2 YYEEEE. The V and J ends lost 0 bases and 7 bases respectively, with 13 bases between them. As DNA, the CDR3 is TGTGCCAGCAGCTTGGTATCACCCGGGGCGACCCAGTACTTC. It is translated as CASSLVSPGATQYF. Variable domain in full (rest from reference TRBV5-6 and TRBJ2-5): DAGVTQSPTHLIKTRGQQVTLRCSPKSGHDTVSWYQQALGQGPQFIFQYYEEEERQRGNFPDRFSGHQFPNYSSELNVNALLLGDSALYLCASSLVSPGATQYFGPGTRLLVL.

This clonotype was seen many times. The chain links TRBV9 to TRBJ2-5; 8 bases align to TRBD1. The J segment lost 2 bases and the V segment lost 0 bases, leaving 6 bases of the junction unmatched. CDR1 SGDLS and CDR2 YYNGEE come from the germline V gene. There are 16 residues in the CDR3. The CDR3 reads CASSVGAGGGQETQYF. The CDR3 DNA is TGTGCCAGCAGCGTAGGGGCAGGGGGCGGTCAAGAGACCCAGTACTTC.

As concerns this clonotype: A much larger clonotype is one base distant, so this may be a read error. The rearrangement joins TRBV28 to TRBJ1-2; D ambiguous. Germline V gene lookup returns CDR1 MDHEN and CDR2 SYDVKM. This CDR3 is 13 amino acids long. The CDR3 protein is CASSPLIVYGHTF. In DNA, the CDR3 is TGTGCCAGCAGTCCTCTCATAGTCTATGGCCACACCTTC.

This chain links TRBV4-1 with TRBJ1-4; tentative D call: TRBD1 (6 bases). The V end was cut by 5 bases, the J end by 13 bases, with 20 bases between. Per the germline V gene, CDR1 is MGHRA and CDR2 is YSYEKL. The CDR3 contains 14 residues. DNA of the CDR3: TGCGCCAGCAGCTCTGGACAGAGGGCTTATGGACTGTTTTTT. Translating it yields CASSSGQRAYGLFF.

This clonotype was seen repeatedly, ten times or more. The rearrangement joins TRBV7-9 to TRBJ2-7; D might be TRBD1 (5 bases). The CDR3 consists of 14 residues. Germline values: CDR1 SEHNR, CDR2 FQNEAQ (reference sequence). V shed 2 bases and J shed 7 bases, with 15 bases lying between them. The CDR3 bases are TGTGCCAGCAGCTTATCCGACAGTCTTATAGAGCAGTACTTC. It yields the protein CASSLSDSLIEQYF.

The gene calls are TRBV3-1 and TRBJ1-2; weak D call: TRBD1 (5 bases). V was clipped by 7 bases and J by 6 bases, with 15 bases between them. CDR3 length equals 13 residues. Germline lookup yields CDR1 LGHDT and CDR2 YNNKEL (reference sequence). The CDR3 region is CASTAAGTDGYTF. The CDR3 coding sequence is TGTGCCAGCACCGCGGCGGGGACTGATGGCTACACCTTC.

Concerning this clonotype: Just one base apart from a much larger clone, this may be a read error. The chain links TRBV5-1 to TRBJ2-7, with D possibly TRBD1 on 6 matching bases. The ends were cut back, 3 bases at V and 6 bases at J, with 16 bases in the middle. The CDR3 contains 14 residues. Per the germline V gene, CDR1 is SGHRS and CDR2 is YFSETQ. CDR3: CASSSWTASSEQYF. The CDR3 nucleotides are TGCGCCAGCAGCTCCTGGACAGCAAGCTCCGAGCAGTACTTC.

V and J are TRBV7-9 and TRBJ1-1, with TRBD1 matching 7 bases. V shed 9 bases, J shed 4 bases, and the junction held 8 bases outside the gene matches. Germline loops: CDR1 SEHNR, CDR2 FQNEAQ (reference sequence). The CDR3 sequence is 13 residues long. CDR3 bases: TGTGCCAGTACCAACGCAGGGGGCACTGAAGCTTTCTTT. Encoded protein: CASTNAGGTEAFF.

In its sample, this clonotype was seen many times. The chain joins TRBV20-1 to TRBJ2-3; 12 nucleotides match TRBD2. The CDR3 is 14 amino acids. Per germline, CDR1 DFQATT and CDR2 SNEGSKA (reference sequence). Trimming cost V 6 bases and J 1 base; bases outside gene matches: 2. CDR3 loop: CSAPSGGGTDTQYF. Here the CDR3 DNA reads TGCAGTGCCCCTAGCGGGGGGGGCACAGATACGCAGTATTTT.

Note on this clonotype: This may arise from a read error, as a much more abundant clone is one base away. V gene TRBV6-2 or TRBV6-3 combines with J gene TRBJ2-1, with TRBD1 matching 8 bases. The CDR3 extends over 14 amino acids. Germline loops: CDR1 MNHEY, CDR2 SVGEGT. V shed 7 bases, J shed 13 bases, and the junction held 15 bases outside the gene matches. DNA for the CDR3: TGTGCCAGCAACCTGACAGGGGCGTCTATGGAACAGTTCTTC. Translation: CASNLTGASMEQFF.

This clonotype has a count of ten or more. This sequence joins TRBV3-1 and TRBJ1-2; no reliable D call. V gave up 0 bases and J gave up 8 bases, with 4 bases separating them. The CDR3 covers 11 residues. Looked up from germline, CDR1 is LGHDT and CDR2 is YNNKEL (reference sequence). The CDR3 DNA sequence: TGTGCCAGCAGCCAAGAAAGGGGCTACACCTTC. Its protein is CASSQERGYTF.

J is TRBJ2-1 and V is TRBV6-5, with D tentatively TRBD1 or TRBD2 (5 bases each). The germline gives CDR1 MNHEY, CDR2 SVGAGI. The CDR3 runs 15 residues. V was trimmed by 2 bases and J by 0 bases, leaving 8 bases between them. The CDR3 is CASSYRDASYNEQFF. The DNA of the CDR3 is TGTGCCAGCAGTTACAGGGACGCCTCCTACAATGAGCAGTTCTTC.

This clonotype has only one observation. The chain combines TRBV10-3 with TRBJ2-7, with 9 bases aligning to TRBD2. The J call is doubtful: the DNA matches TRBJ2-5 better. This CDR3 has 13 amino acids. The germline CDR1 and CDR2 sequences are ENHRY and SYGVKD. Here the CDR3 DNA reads TGTGCCATCAGTGATGGAGCGGGGGGGACCCAGTACTTC. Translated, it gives CAISDGAGGTQYF.

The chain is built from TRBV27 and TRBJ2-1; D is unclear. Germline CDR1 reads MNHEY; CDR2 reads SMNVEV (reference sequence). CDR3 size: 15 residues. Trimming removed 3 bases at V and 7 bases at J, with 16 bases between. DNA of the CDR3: TGTGCCAGCAGTTTGTCCCAGACCTTGTGGAATGAGCAGTTCTTC. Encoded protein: CASSLSQTLWNEQFF.

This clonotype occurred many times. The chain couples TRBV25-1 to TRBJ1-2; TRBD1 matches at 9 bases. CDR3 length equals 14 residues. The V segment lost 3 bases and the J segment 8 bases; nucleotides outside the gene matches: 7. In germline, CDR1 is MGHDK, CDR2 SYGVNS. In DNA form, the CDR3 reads TGTGCCAGCAGTGAGCCACAGGGGGCTCGAGGCTACACCTTC. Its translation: CASSEPQGARGYTF.

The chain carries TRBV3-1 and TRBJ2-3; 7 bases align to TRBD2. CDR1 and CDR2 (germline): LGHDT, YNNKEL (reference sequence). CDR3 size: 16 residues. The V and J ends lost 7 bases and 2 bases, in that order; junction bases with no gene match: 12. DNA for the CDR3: TGTGCCAGCACCTCAGGGTCCCTAGCGGCCACAGATACGCAGTATTTT. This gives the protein CASTSGSLAATDTQYF.

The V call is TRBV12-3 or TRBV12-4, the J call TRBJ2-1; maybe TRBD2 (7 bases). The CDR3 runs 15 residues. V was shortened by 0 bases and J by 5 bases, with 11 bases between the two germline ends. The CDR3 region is CASSLAGGPNNEQFF. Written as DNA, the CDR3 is TGTGCCAGCAGTTTAGCGGGGGGGCCGAACAATGAGCAGTTCTTC.

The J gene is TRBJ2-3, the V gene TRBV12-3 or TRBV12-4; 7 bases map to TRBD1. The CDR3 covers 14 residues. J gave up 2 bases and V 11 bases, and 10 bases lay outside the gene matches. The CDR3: CAGSQGGHTDTQYF. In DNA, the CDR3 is TGTGCCGGAAGTCAAGGGGGCCACACAGATACGCAGTATTTT.

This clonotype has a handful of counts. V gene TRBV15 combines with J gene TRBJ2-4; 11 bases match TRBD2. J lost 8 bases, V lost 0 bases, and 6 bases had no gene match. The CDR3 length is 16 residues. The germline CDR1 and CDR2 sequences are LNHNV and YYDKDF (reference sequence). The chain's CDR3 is CATSRDTSGGGYIQYF. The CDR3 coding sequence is TGTGCCACCAGCAGAGATACTAGCGGGGGAGGGTACATTCAGTACTTC.

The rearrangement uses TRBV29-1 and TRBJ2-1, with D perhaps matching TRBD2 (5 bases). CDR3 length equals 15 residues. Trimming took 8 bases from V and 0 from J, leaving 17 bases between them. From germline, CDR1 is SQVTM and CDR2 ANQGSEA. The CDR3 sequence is CSSERPLSSYNEQFF. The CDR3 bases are TGCAGCTCAGAGCGGCCACTCAGCTCCTACAATGAGCAGTTCTTC.